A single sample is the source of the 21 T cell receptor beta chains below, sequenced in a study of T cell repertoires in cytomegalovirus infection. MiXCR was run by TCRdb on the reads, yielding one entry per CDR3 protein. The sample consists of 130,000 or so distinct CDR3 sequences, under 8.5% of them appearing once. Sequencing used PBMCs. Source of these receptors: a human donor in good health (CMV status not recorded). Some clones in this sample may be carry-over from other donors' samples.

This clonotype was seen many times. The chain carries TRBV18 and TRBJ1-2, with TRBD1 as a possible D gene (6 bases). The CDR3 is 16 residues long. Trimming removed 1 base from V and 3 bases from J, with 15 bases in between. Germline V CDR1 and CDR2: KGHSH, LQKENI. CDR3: CASSPLGGWSDYGYTF. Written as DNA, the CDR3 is TGTGCCAGCTCACCACTTGGGGGCTGGAGCGACTATGGCTACACCTTC.

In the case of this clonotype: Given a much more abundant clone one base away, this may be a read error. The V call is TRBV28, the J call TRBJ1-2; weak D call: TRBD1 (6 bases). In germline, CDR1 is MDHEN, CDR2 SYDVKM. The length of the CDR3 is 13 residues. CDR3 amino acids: CTSSSGTNYGYTF. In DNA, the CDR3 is TGTACCAGCAGTTCCGGGACAAACTATGGCTACACCTTC.

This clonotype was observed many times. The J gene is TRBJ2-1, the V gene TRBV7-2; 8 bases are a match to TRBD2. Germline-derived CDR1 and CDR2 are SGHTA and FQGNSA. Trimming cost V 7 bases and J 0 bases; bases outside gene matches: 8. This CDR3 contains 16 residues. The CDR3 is CASNRGGRSSYNEQFF. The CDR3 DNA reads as TGTGCCAGCAACCGGGGGGGCCGAAGCTCCTACAATGAGCAGTTCTTC.

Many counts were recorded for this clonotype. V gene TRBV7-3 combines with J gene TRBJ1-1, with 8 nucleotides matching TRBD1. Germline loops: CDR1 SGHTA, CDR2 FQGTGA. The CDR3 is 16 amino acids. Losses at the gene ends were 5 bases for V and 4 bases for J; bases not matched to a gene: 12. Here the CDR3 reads CASSEHRGNRPTEAFF. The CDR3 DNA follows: TGTGCCAGCAGCGAGCACAGGGGGAACCGGCCCACTGAAGCTTTCTTT.

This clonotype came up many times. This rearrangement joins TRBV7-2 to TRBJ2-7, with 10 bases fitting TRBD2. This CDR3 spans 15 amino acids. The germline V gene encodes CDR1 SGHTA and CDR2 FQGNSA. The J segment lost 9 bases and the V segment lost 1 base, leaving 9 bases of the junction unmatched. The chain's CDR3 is CASSLGTSGIGGQYF. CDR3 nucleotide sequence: TGTGCCAGCAGCTTAGGGACTAGCGGAATCGGCGGGCAGTACTTC.

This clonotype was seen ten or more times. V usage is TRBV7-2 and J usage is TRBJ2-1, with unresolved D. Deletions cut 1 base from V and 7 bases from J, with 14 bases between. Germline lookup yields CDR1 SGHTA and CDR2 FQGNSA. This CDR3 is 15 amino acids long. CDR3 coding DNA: TGTGCCAGCAGCTTAGATTTCGGGTACGGGAATGAGCAGTTCTTC. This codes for CASSLDFGYGNEQFF.

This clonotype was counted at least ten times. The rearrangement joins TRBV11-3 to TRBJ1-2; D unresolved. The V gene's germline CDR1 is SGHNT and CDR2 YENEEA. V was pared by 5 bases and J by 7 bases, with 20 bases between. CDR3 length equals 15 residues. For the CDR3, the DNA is TGTGCCAGCAGCCGGCCGGGAGGCCCCGTAGGTGGCTACACCTTC. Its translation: CASSRPGGPVGGYTF.

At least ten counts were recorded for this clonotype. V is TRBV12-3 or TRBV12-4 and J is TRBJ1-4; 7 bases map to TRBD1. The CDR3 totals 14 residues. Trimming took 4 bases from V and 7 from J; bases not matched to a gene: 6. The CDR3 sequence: CASSSGGNGEKLFF. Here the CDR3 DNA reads TGTGCCAGCAGTTCAGGGGGAAACGGTGAAAAACTGTTTTTT.

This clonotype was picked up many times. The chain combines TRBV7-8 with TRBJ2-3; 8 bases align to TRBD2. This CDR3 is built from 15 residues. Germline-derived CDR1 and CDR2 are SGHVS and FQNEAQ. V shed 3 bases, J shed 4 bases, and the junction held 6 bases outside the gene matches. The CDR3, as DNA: TGTGCCAGCAGCTTCCGGGGGGGCTCAGCAGATACGCAGTATTTT. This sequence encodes CASSFRGGSADTQYF.

The CDR3 loop is CASKAGANYGYTF. The CDR3 nucleotides are TGTGCCAGCAAGGCGGGAGCTAACTATGGCTACACCTTC. The genes are TRBV28 and TRBJ1-2, with D uncertain. V lost 7 bases to trimming and J lost 0 bases, with 9 bases between them. The germline V gene has CDR1 MDHEN and CDR2 SYDVKM. The CDR3 consists of 13 residues.

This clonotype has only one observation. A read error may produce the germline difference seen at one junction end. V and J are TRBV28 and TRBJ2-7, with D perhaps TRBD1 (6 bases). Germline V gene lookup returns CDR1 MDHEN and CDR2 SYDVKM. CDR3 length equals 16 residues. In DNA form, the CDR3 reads TGTGCCGGCAGTTGGCCCCGCCGGGACACATCCTACGAGCAGTACTTC. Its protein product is CAGSWPRRDTSYEQYF. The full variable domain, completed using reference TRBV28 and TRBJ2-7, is DVKVTQSSRYLVKRTGEKVFLECVQDMDHENMFWYRQDPGLGLRLIYFSYDVKMKEKGDIPEGYSVSREKKERFSLILESASTNQTSMYLCAGSWPRRDTSYEQYFGPGTRLTVT.

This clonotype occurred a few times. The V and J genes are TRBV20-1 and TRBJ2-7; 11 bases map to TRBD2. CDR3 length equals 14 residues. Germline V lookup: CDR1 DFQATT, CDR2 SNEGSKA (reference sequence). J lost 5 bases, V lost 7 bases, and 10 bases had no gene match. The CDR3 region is CSVQLAGGYHEQYF. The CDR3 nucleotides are TGCAGTGTTCAGCTAGCGGGGGGATACCACGAGCAGTACTTC.

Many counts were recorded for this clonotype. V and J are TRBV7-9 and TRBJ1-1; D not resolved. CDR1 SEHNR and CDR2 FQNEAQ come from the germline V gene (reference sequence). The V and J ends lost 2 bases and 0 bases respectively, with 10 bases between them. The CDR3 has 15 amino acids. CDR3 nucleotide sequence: TGTGCCAGCAGCTTAAAGTCGGGGATGAACACTGAAGCTTTCTTT. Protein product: CASSLKSGMNTEAFF.

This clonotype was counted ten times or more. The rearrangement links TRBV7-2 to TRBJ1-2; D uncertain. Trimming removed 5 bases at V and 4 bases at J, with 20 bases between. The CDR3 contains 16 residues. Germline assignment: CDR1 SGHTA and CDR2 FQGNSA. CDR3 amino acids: CASSPRVTRLFYGYTF. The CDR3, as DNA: TGTGCCAGCAGCCCCCGGGTCACACGCCTTTTCTATGGCTACACCTTC.

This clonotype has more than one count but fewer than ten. The CDR3, as DNA: TGCAGCGTTGAAACCCAAGAGACCCAGTACTTC. It encodes CSVETQETQYF. V usage is TRBV29-1 and J usage is TRBJ2-5; no definite D call. This CDR3 is built from 11 residues. V lost 2 bases and J lost 1, with 2 bases in between. From germline, CDR1 is SQVTM and CDR2 ANQGSEA.

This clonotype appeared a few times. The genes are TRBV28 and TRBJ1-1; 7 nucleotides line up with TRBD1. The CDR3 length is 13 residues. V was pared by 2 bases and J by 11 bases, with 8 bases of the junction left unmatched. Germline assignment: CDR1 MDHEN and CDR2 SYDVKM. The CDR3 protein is CASSLPEDRSAFF. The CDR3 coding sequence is TGTGCCAGCAGTTTACCCGAGGACAGGTCGGCTTTCTTT.

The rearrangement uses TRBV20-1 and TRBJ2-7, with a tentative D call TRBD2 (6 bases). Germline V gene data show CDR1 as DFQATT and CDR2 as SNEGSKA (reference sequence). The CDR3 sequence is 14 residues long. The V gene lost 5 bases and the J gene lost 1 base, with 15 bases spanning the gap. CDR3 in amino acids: CSALSGGVSYEQYF. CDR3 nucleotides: TGCAGTGCTCTCTCAGGAGGGGTTTCCTACGAGCAGTACTTC.

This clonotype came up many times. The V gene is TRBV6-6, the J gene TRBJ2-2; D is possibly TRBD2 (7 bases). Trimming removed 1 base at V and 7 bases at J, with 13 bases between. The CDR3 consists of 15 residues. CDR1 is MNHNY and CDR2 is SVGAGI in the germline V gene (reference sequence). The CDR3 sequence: CASSYLRGGIGELFF. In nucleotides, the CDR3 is TGTGCCAGCAGTTACTTAAGGGGGGGGATCGGGGAGCTGTTTTTT.

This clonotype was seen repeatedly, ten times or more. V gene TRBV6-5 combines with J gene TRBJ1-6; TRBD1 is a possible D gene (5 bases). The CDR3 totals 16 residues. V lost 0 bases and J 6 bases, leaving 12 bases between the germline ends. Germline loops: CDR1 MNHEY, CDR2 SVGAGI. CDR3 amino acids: CASSYSLGAGNSPLHF. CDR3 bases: TGTGCCAGCAGTTACTCCCTCGGGGCCGGTAATTCACCCCTCCACTTT.

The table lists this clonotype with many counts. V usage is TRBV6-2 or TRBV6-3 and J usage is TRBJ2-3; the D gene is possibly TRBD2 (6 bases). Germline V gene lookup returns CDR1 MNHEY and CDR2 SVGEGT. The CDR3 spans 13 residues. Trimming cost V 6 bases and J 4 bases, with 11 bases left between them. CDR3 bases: TGTGCCAGCAGAGGAGGGGCCTCAGATACGCAGTATTTT. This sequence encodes CASRGGASDTQYF.

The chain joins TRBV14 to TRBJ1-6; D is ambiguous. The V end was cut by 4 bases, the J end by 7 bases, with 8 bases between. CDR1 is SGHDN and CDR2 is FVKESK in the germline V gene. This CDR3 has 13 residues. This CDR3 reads CASSPSLNSPLHF. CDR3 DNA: TGTGCCAGCAGCCCGTCACTGAATTCACCCCTCCACTTT. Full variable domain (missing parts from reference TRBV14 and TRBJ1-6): EAGVTQFPSHSVIEKGQTVTLRCDPISGHDNLYWYRRVMGKEIKFLLHFVKESKQDESGMPNNRFLAERTGGTYSTLKVQPAELEDSGVYFCASSPSLNSPLHFGNGTRLTVT.